Shown below are 12 T cell receptor beta chains from a single sample sequenced in a study of shared clonotypes between healthy human individuals. Profiling relied on immunoSEQ multiplex PCR, and the TCRdb table lists in-frame clones only, not all of them. This sample carries more than 1 million clones, roughly 74% of them seen once, and the ten largest clones take around 0.47%. Input material: memory CD4+ T cells from PBMCs. Subset reported: CD45RA-negative fraction. These receptors all come from a man aged 18 to 29 in good health. Some clones in this sample may be carry-over from other donors' samples.

The table lists this clone with a count of one. The rearrangement links TRBV5-4 to TRBJ2-1, with TRBD2 matching 10 bases. The CDR3 loop spans 15 amino acids. CDR1 and CDR2 from the germline V gene are SGHNT and YYREEE (reference sequence). Trimming at V came to 5 bases and at J to 0 bases, leaving 2 bases not matched to a gene. In nucleotides, the CDR3 is TGTGCCAGCAGTGTAGCGGGAGGCTCCTACAATGAGCAGTTCTTC. It specifies CASSVAGGSYNEQFF.

The chain is built from TRBV29-1 and TRBJ1-1, with 8 bases matching TRBD1. Unmatched junction bases numbered 7, after V lost 6 bases and J lost 4 bases. The CDR3 runs to 13 residues. Germline V gene data show CDR1 as SQVTM and CDR2 as ANQGSEA. This CDR3 reads CSVGQGKSTEAFF. The CDR3 DNA follows: TGCAGCGTCGGACAGGGAAAGTCCACTGAAGCTTTCTTT.

The chain carries TRBV5-4 and TRBJ2-5; D unclear. Between the trimmed V and J ends, which lost 1 base and 3 bases, there was a span of 4 bases. This CDR3 spans 12 amino acids. CDR1 and CDR2 (germline): SGHNT, YYREEE (reference sequence). This CDR3 reads CASSLREETQYF. In DNA, the CDR3 is TGTGCCAGCAGCTTGAGAGAAGAGACCCAGTACTTC.

The chain couples TRBV5-5 to TRBJ1-2; 7 bases are a match to TRBD1. J gave up 7 bases and V 5 bases, and 11 bases lay outside the gene matches. The CDR3 totals 14 residues. The V gene's germline CDR1 is SGHKS and CDR2 YYEKEE (reference sequence). CDR3 protein: CASRPGAGGSGYTF. In DNA, the CDR3 is TGTGCCAGCAGACCCGGGGCAGGGGGTAGTGGCTACACCTTC.

This chain uses TRBV2 with TRBJ2-3, with 10 bases aligning to TRBD2. The length of the CDR3 is 15 residues. V shed 10 bases, J shed 4 bases, and the junction held 11 bases outside the gene matches. Per the germline V gene, CDR1 is SNHLY and CDR2 is FYNNEI. In nucleotides, the CDR3 is TGTGCCACACTATTCCTAGCGGGAGTAGCAGATACGCAGTATTTT. Protein sequence: CATLFLAGVADTQYF.

The chain uses TRBV30 and TRBJ2-2; D tentatively fits TRBD1 or TRBD2 (5 bases each). This CDR3 comprises 15 residues. Trimming stripped 1 base from V and 7 bases from J, with 16 bases between. In germline, CDR1 is GTSNPN, CDR2 SVGIG (reference sequence). CDR3 sequence reads: CAWSAERQRYGELFF. CDR3 in DNA: TGTGCCTGGAGTGCTGAACGACAGCGGTACGGGGAGCTGTTTTTT.

In DNA, the CDR3 is TGTGCCAGCAGTGTCAACAGGGGGTTACTTAGTGAAGCTTTCTTT. Its translation is CASSVNRGLLSEAFF. This sequence joins TRBV28 and TRBJ1-1, with 8 bases that match TRBD1. Germline trimming cut 5 bases from V and 7 bases from J; bases unmatched to any gene: 12. Germline CDR1 reads MDHEN; CDR2 reads SYDVKM. The CDR3 extends over 15 amino acids.

This chain uses TRBV7-2 with TRBJ2-5; D not resolved. Germline V gives CDR1 SGHTA, CDR2 FQGNSA. This CDR3 is built from 14 residues. V was shortened by 2 bases and J by 5 bases, with 12 bases between the two germline ends. CDR3 DNA sequence: TGTGCCAGCAGCTTACGGCCCCCTACGGAGACCCAGTACTTC. Translating gives CASSLRPPTETQYF.

This chain joins TRBV9 and TRBJ2-7; 7 positions agree with TRBD2. Losses at the gene ends were 0 bases for V and 3 bases for J; bases not matched to a gene: 3. The CDR3 sequence is 14 residues long. CDR1 is SGDLS, CDR2 YYNGEE, per germline. The CDR3: CASSVAPSGYEQYF. The CDR3 DNA sequence: TGTGCCAGCAGCGTAGCTCCTAGCGGCTACGAGCAGTACTTC. The full variable domain, with the rest looked up from reference TRBV9 and TRBJ2-7, is DSGVTQTPKHLITATGQRVTLRCSPRSGDLSVYWYQQSLDQGLQFLIQYYNGEERAKGNILERFSAQQFPDLHSELNLSSLELGDSALYFCASSVAPSGYEQYFGPGTRLTVT.

The chain has TRBV10-1 and TRBJ2-5; D gene uncertain. Trimming shortened V by 0 bases and J by 5 bases, and 10 bases separated the two germline ends. Germline V gene data show CDR1 as WNHNN and CDR2 as SYGVQD (reference sequence). The CDR3 extends over 14 amino acids. The CDR3, as DNA: TGCGCCAGCAGTGAGTCTAATACACGGGAGACCCAGTACTTC. Protein: CASSESNTRETQYF.

The genes are TRBV2 and TRBJ1-3; 9 nucleotides agree with TRBD1. Germline lookup yields CDR1 SNHLY and CDR2 FYNNEI. The ends lost 6 bases at V and 3 bases at J; junction bases unmatched: 6. CDR3 size: 15 residues. The CDR3 sequence is CASRVTGGGGNTIYF. The CDR3 bases are TGTGCCAGCAGGGTGACAGGGGGAGGTGGAAACACCATATATTTT.

The chain uses TRBV19 and TRBJ1-5, with D perhaps TRBD1 (6 bases). V was shortened by 5 bases and J by 4 bases, with 12 bases between the two germline ends. Germline V gene data show CDR1 as LNHDA and CDR2 as SQIVND (reference sequence). This CDR3 contains 14 residues. Here the CDR3 reads CASSLDQGNQPQHF. As DNA, the CDR3 is TGTGCCAGTAGTCTGGACCAGGGGAATCAGCCCCAGCATTTT.